The following is a T cell receptor (beta chain) sequence with its context. Its target is not known. The CDR3 has 12 residues. The V end lost 6 bases, the J end lost 7 bases, and 9 bases lay between the germline ends. Germline CDR1 SNHLY, CDR2 FYNNEI. These data come from a study of T cell responses to AZD1222 COVID-19 vaccine. Generated by immunoSEQ multiplex PCR, the TCRdb table keeps only in-frame clones and is missing some. The data hold 90,000 to 120,000 clones, with 87% observed a single time. Study-level results: Among those given AZD1222, only five or six were seropositive at baseline.

The specimen comprised peripheral blood, sampled on day 0 of AZD1222 vaccination. The origin of this receptor is an adult in good health. This chain uses TRBV2 with TRBJ1-4; D is possibly TRBD1 (6 bases). The CDR3 region has the DNA TGTGCCAGCAGACAGGGAGGTGAAAAACTGTTTTTT. Translated: CASRQGGEKLFF.